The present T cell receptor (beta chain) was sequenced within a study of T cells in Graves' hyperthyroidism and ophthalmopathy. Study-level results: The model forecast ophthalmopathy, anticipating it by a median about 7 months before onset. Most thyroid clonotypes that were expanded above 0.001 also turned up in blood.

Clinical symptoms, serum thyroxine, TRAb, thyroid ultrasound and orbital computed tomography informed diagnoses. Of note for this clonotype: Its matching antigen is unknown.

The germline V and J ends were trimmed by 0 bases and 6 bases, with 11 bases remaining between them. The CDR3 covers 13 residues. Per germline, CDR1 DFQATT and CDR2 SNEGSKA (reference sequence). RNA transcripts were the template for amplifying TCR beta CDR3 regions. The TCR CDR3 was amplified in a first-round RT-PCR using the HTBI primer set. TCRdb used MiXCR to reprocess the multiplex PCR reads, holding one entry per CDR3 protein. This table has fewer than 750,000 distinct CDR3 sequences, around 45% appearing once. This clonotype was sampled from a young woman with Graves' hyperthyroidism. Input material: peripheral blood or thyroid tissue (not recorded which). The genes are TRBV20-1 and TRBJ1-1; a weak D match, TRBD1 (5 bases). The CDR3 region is CSARDRVSPEAFF. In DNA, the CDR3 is TGCAGTGCTAGAGACAGGGTGAGCCCTGAAGCTTTCTTT.